This record concerns one T cell receptor beta chain sequence. This sample was taken from a study of blood T cell repertoires in COVID-19. Germline CDR1 and CDR2: SGHTA and FQGNSA. The V end lost 9 bases, the J end lost 5 bases, and 19 bases lay between the germline ends. The CDR3 loop spans 14 amino acids. Produced via immunoSEQ multiplex PCR; TCRdb's table is partial and in-frame only. This table has some 290,000 clones, roughly 90% appearing once. The TCR comes from a woman aged 30 to 39 who had recovered from COVID-19. Sequences were obtained from PBMCs or T cells enriched from blood (not recorded which). The chain employs TRBV7-2 and TRBJ1-2, with D uncertain. In nucleotides, the CDR3 is TGTGCCAGACGGAATGTAGACGGCGGGTATGGCTACACCTTC. Translation: CARRNVDGGYGYTF.